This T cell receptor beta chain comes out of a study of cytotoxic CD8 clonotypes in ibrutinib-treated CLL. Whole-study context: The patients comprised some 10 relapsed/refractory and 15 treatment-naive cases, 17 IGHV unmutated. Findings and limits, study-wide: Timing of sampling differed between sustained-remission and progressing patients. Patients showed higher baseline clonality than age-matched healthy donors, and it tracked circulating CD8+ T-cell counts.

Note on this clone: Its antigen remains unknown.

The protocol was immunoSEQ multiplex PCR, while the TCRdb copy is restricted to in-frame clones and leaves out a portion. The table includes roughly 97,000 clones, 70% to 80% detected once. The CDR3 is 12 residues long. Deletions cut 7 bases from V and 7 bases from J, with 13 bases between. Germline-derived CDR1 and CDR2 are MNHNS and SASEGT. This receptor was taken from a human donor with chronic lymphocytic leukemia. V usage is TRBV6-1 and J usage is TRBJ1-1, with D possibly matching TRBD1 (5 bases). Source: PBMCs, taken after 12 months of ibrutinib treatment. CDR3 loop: CASNSARGEAFF. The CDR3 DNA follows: TGTGCCAGCAACTCTGCTAGGGGTGAAGCTTTCTTT.